The entry below describes one T cell receptor (beta chain). Its target is not known. This entry belongs to a study of graft-versus-host responses after intestinal transplantation. Whole-study context: Anti-thymocyte globulin served as induction for all recipients, who then took tacrolimus and steroids for 3 to 4 years.

Findings and caveats of the study: High graft-versus-host to host-versus-graft clonal ratios were seen in allografts of patients with graft-donor T cell macrochimerism. Recipient marrow contained GvH clones, some of which appeared first in ileum or blood.

Only in-frame clones appear in the TCRdb table, and some are missing; sequencing was by immunoSEQ multiplex PCR. The data hold fewer than 120,000 clones, with over 85% observed a single time. The sample consisted of unstimulated CD8+ T cells sorted from spleen or lymph node cells, taken before intestinal transplant. The origin of this receptor is a human donor who received an intestinal transplant.

CDR3 sequence: CSVVNGGRATEAFF. The DNA of the CDR3 is TGCAGCGTTGTGAATGGGGGGAGAGCGACTGAAGCTTTCTTT. The chain joins TRBV29-1 to TRBJ1-1, with D possibly TRBD1 on 5 matching bases. The germline gives CDR1 SQVTM, CDR2 ANQGSEA. V was pared by 4 bases and J by 5 bases, with 17 bases between. This CDR3 comprises 14 residues.